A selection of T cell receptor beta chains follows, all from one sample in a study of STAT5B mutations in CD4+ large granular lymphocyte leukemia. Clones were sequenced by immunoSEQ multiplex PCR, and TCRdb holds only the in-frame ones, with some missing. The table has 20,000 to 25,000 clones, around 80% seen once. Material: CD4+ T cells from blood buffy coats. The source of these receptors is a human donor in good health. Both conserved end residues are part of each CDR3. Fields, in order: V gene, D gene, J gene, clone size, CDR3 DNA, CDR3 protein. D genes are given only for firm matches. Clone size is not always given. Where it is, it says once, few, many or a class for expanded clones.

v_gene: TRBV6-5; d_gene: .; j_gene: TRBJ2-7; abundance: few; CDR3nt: TGTGCCAGCAGCGGACGGCTGGGCGTCGAGCAGTACTTC; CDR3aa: CASSGRLGVEQYF
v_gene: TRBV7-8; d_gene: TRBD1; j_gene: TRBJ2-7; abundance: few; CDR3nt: TGTGCCAGCAGCGCGAGATGGGACAGGGTGGTACAGCAGTACTTC; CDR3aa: CASSARWDRVVQQYF
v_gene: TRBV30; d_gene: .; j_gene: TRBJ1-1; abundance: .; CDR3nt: TGTGCCTGGAGTGTCTCGGGTGACACTGAAGCTTTCTTT; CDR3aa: CAWSVSGDTEAFF
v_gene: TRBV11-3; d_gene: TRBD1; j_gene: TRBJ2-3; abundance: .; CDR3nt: TGTGCCAGCAGCCGGGACAGCGGCACAGATACGCAGTATTTT; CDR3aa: CASSRDSGTDTQYF
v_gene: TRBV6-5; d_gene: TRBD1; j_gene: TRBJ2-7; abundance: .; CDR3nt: TGTGCCAGCAGGACAGGGAACTACGAGCAGTACTTC; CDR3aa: CASRTGNYEQYF
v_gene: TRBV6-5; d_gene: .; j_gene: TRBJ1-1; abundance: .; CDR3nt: TGTGCCAGCAGTTACTCAAGGGGGAACACTGAAGCTTTCTTT; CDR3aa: CASSYSRGNTEAFF
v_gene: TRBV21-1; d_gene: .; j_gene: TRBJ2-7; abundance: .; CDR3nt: TGTGCCAGCAATGACCTCGAGACAGGGGGCTACGAGCAGTACTTC; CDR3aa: CASNDLETGGYEQYF
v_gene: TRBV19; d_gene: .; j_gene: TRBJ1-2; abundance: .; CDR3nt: TGTGCCAGTAGTATTTTTAGGTCAGGGGCTAACTATGGCTACACCTTC; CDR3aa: CASSIFRSGANYGYTF
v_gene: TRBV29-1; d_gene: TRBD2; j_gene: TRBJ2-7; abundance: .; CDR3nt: TGCAGCGTTAGGGGCGGGGGGGTAGAGTACTTC; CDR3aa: CSVRGGGVEYF
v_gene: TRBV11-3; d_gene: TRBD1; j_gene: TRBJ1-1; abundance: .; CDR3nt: TGTGCCAGCAGCTTCGGCGACAGGGGTGGGGATACTGAAGCTTTCTTT; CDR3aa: CASSFGDRGGDTEAFF
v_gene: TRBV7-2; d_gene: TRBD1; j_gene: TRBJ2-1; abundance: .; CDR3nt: TGTGCCAGCAGCTCACCCGGGACAGATTTTTACAATGAGCAGTTCTTC; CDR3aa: CASSSPGTDFYNEQFF
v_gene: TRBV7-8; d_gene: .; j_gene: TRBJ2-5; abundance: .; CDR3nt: TGTGCCAGCAGCTTAGGGTTTAGGGGCGAGACCCAGTACTTC; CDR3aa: CASSLGFRGETQYF
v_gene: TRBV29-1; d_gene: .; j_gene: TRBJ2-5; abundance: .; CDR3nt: TGCAGCTATTTCACTGGACAGGGAGGGGAGACCCAGTACTTC; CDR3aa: CSYFTGQGGETQYF
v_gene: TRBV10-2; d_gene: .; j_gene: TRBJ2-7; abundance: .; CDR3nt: TGCGCCAGCCGGAAGGACAGAAACTACGAGCAGTACTTC; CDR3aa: CASRKDRNYEQYF
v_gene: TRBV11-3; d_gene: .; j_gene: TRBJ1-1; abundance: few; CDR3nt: TGTGCCAGCAGCTTACCCCCGGGCACTGAAGCTTTCTTT; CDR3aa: CASSLPPGTEAFF
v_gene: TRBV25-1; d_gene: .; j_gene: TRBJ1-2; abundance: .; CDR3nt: TGTGCCAGCATGAAAGGGTGGGGTGGCTACACCTTC; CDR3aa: CASMKGWGGYTF
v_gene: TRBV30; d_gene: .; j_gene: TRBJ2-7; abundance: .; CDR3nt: TGTGCCTGGAGTCCTAGTATCGAGCAGTACTTC; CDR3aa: CAWSPSIEQYF
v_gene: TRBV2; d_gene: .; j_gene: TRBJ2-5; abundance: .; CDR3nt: TGTGCCAGCAGTGTGGACGTCTTGGAGACCCAGTACTTC; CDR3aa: CASSVDVLETQYF
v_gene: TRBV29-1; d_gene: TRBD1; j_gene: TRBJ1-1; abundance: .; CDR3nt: TGCAGCGCCTCCAGACAGGGATCGAACACTGAAGCTTTCTTT; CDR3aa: CSASRQGSNTEAFF
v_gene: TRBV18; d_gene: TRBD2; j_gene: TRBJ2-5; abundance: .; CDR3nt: TGTGCCAGCTCACCACCGTCAGCGGGGATGGGTAGAGAGACCCAGTACTTC; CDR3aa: CASSPPSAGMGRETQYF
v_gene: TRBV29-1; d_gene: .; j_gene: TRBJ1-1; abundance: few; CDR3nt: TGCAGCGTAACGTCAGCATTGAACACTGAAGCTTTCTTT; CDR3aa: CSVTSALNTEAFF
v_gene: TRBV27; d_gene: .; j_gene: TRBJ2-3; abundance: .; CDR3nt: TGTGCCAGCACTACGGGTAGCACAGATACGCAGTATTTT; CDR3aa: CASTTGSTDTQYF
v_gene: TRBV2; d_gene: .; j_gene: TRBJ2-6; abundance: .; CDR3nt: TGTGCCAGCCAGCGTTCCGGGGCCAACGTCCTGACTTTC; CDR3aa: CASQRSGANVLTF
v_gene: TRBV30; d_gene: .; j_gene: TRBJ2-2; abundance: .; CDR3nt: TGTGCCTGGAGGGGGAACACCGGGGAGCTGTTTTTT; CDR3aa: CAWRGNTGELFF